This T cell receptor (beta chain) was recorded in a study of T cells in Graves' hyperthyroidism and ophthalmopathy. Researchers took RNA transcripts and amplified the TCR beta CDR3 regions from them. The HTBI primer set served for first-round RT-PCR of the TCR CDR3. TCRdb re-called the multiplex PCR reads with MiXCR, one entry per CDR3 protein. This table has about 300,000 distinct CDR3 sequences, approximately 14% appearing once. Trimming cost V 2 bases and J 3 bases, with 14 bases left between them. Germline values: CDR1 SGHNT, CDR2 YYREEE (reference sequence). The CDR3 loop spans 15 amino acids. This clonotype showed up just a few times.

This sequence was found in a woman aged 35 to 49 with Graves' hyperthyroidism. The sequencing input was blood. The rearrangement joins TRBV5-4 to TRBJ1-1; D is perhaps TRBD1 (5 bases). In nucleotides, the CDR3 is TGTGCCAGCAGCTTTTTCGGGGCGCGGGACACTGAAGCTTTCTTT. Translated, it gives CASSFFGARDTEAFF.